The entry that follows covers one T cell receptor (beta chain) sequence. No antigen is known for it. The data belong to a study of T cells after yellow fever vaccination. Study-wide results and caveats: Sorted repertoires could include abundant contaminating clonotypes from bulk cells. Booster samples showed a return of most primary-vaccination clones (under 98% CD4, roughly 85% CD8). Few clonotypes appeared in both CD4 and CD8 compartments.

A single record per CDR3 protein comes from TCRdb applying MiXCR to the 5' RACE reads. This table holds 400,000 to 450,000 distinct CDR3 sequences, under 20% found once. Germline-derived CDR1 and CDR2 are WNHNN and SYGVQD (reference sequence). V lost 3 bases to trimming and J lost 2 bases, with 8 bases between them. The CDR3 is made up of 13 amino acids. The chain is built from TRBV10-1 and TRBJ2-7; no reliable D call. The sequencing used PBMCs, collected before the yellow fever booster vaccination. This TCR came from a man aged 18 to 30 who received the YFV17D yellow fever vaccine. In nucleotides, the CDR3 is TGCGCCAGCAGTGAAGGTTTGACCTACGAGCAGTACTTC. It specifies CASSEGLTYEQYF.